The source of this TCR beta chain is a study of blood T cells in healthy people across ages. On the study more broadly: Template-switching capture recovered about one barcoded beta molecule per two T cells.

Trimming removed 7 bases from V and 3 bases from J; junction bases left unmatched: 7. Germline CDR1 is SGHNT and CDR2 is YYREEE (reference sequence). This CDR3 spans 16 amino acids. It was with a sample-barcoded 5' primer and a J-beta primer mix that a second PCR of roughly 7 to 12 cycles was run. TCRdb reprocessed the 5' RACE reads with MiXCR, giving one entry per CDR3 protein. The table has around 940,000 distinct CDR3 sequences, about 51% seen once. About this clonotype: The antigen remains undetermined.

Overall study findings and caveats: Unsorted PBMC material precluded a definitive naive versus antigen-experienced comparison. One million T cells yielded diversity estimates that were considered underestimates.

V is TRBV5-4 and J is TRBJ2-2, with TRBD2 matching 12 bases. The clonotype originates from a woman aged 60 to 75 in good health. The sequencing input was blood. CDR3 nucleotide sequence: TGTGCCAGCGGGGGAAGACTAGCGGGAGACACCGGGGAGCTGTTTTTT. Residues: CASGGRLAGDTGELFF.